Listed here are 15 T cell receptor beta chains from one sample, sequenced in a study of patients and donors after allogeneic stem cell transplantation (dated by TCRdb to 2020 to 2021). Libraries came from RT-PCR. Sequencing was performed on a NextSeq 550. TCRdb reprocessed the public reads (quality trimming at Q25 with fastp, clone calling with MiXCR) and kept in-frame beta chains. Every entry covers one CDR3 protein and lists the most common genes and DNA from its rows. In all, the sample holds some 60,000 distinct CDR3 sequences, and 13% of those were seen once. The ten largest clones add up to under 40% of the sample. The material sequenced was blood, either unsorted or a sorted T cell fraction (not recorded which). These receptor sequences come from a human donor who was either an allogeneic HSCT recipient or a stem cell or donor lymphocyte infusion donor (not recorded which). It is not recorded whose cells these are; they may come from a transplant donor.

Many counts were recorded for this clonotype. The chain couples TRBV6-5 to TRBJ1-2; unclear D gene. Looked up from germline, CDR1 is MNHEY and CDR2 is SVGAGI. V lost 0 bases and J 5 bases, leaving 7 bases between the germline ends. The length of the CDR3 is 13 residues. CDR3 nucleotide sequence: TGTGCCAGCAGTTACTCGCCCGAATATGGCTACACCTTC. It is translated as CASSYSPEYGYTF.

The V and J genes are TRBV5-1 and TRBJ2-7; TRBD2 aligns across 10 bases. The germline gives CDR1 SGHRS, CDR2 YFSETQ. J lost 5 bases, V lost 3 bases, and 5 bases had no gene match. This CDR3 is 14 amino acids long. CDR3 amino acids: CASSSSAGGDEQYF. Here the CDR3 DNA reads TGCGCCAGCAGCTCATCAGCGGGAGGGGACGAGCAGTACTTC.

The chain combines TRBV2 with TRBJ2-1; TRBD2 matches 11 bases. V shed 8 bases, J shed 8 bases, and the junction held 11 bases outside the gene matches. The CDR3 is made up of 15 amino acids. Germline V gene lookup returns CDR1 SNHLY and CDR2 FYNNEI. Written as DNA, the CDR3 is TGTGCCAGCCTTCTCGGGACTAGCGGAGAATATGAGCAGTTCTTC. Translation: CASLLGTSGEYEQFF.

The chain couples TRBV20-1 to TRBJ1-1; 8 nucleotides match TRBD1. The CDR3 extends over 14 amino acids. CDR1 is DFQATT, CDR2 SNEGSKA, per germline (reference sequence). V shed 5 bases and J 1 base; nucleotides not matched to a gene: 6. The CDR3 coding sequence is TGCAGTGCTCCACAGGGGGGTCCGAACACTGAAGCTTTCTTT. As protein: CSAPQGGPNTEAFF.

This clonotype has at least ten counts. The chain recombines TRBV6-5 with TRBJ1-1; TRBD1 is a possible D gene (6 bases). Germline V gives CDR1 MNHEY, CDR2 SVGAGI. Trimming shortened V by 6 bases and J by 6 bases, and 17 bases separated the two germline ends. The CDR3 totals 14 residues. CDR3 DNA: TGTGCCAGCAGCCCGACCGGGGGGCCTGCTGAAGCTTTCTTT. As protein: CASSPTGGPAEAFF.

The chain recombines TRBV12-3 or TRBV12-4 with TRBJ1-5; maybe TRBD1 (5 bases). The CDR3 totals 15 residues. The ends were cut back, 4 bases at V and 8 bases at J, with 18 bases in the middle. This CDR3 is CASSSDGTALEPQHF. The DNA of the CDR3 is TGTGCCAGCAGTTCGGACGGGACTGCTTTGGAGCCCCAGCATTTT.

In its sample, this clonotype was seen many times. V is TRBV12-3 or TRBV12-4 and J is TRBJ1-1; D gene uncertain. This CDR3 contains 16 residues. V was shortened by 5 bases and J by 1 base, with 17 bases between the two germline ends. The CDR3 reads CASSPDLTQRNTEAFF. Written as DNA, the CDR3 is TGTGCCAGCAGTCCCGATTTGACCCAGAGGAACACTGAAGCTTTCTTT.

This clonotype was seen more than once but under ten times. The chain has TRBV3-1 and TRBJ2-2; D gene uncertain. V dropped 6 bases and J dropped 1 base, with 3 bases sitting between them. Germline-derived CDR1 and CDR2 are LGHDT and YNNKEL (reference sequence). The CDR3 contains 12 residues. The CDR3 sequence is CASSGNTGELFF. DNA of the CDR3: TGTGCCAGCAGTGGGAACACCGGGGAGCTGTTTTTT.

This clonotype appeared a few times. The rearrangement links TRBV6-5 to TRBJ2-7; D is ambiguous. Germline lookup yields CDR1 MNHEY and CDR2 SVGAGI. The CDR3 length is 13 residues. Trimming left V 5 bases short and J 4 bases short, with 12 bases between. This CDR3 is CASSTPPGYEQYF. The DNA of the CDR3 is TGTGCCAGCAGTACCCCGCCCGGGTACGAGCAGTACTTC.

This clonotype was counted at least ten times. The V gene is TRBV6-5, the J gene TRBJ1-6, with 7 bases fitting TRBD1. V was pared by 5 bases and J by 0 bases, with 7 bases of the junction left unmatched. The CDR3 length is 17 residues. The germline gives CDR1 MNHEY, CDR2 SVGAGI. This CDR3 is CASSRTGRSSYNSPLHF. The CDR3 DNA reads as TGTGCCAGCAGTCGGACAGGACGCAGCTCCTATAATTCACCCCTCCACTTT.

V gene TRBV20-1 combines with J gene TRBJ2-1, with 14 nucleotides matching TRBD2. The trim removed 5 bases at V and 7 bases at J, leaving 4 bases unmatched. From germline, CDR1 is DFQATT and CDR2 SNEGSKA (reference sequence). CDR3 length equals 14 residues. The CDR3 is CSAGTSGSMNEQFF. CDR3 DNA sequence: TGCAGTGCTGGGACTAGCGGGAGTATGAATGAGCAGTTCTTC.

At least ten counts were recorded for this clonotype. The chain links TRBV5-4 to TRBJ1-4; 7 nucleotides line up with TRBD1. The ends lost 2 bases at V and 7 bases at J; junction bases unmatched: 8. Germline assignment: CDR1 SGHNT and CDR2 YYREEE (reference sequence). This CDR3 contains 15 residues. The CDR3 reads CASSLPGQNSEKLFF. The DNA of the CDR3 is TGTGCCAGCAGCTTACCGGGACAGAACAGTGAAAAACTGTTTTTT.

This clonotype was observed a handful of times. This chain uses TRBV20-1 with TRBJ1-6; TRBD1 might be the D (5 bases). Trimming shortened V by 5 bases and J by 8 bases, and 16 bases separated the two germline ends. The CDR3 covers 14 residues. Per germline, CDR1 DFQATT and CDR2 SNEGSKA (reference sequence). This CDR3 reads CSARRSGSDSPLHF. The CDR3 nucleotides read TGCAGTGCTCGACGGTCAGGGTCGGATTCACCCCTCCACTTT.

This chain links TRBV6-5 with TRBJ2-7; a weak D match, TRBD2 (6 bases). This CDR3 contains 14 residues. Trimming cost V 0 bases and J 2 bases, with 8 bases left between them. CDR1 is MNHEY and CDR2 is SVGAGI in the germline V gene. The DNA of the CDR3 is TGTGCCAGCAGTTACTCGATAGCGGCCTACGAGCAGTACTTC. Its translation: CASSYSIAAYEQYF.

There are many counts of this clonotype. The genes are TRBV2 and TRBJ1-2, with no clear D. V was cut by 8 bases and J by 1 base, with 8 bases left in between. The CDR3 has 12 residues. The germline CDR1 and CDR2 sequences are SNHLY and FYNNEI. CDR3 in amino acids: CASLGVNYGYTF. The CDR3, as DNA: TGTGCCAGCCTCGGGGTTAACTATGGCTACACCTTC.